This T cell receptor beta chain is from a study of shared clonotypes between healthy human individuals (dated by TCRdb to 2019 to 2021). In terms of the full investigation: Three men and a couple of women, aged 18 to 49 years, made up the cohort. Leukapheresis yielded between about 0.85 and 10 billion PBMCs per donor. To estimate repertoire size and how much clonotypes are shared between individuals, the study performed deep sequencing of blood TCR repertoires from 4 to 6 healthy adults. For each donor, CD4 naive and CD4 memory were each given three plates, CD8 naive was given two plates, and CD8 memory was given one plate. To increase sequencing depth and limit assay-specific biases, TCR repertoire library preparation and sequencing were carried out by different laboratories using diverse techniques. Summary of the overall study and its limitations: Sampling was restricted to blood, and TCR repertoires in tissue are likely to differ from TCR repertoires in blood. Based on pairwise subsampling, the degree of clonotype sharing among donors was expected to be affected by sequencing depth. Larger estimated clonotype richness was generally found for naive subsets than for memory subsets. Because the study included a small number of donors, the genetic and exposure-history diversity represented was limited. Clonotypes shared by all four sorted-subset donors showed higher generation probabilities than non-shared clonotypes. When several donors were compared, the shared fraction of clonotypes was around 5% for naive CD4, about 4% for naive CD8, more than 2% for memory CD4, and less than 0.45% for memory CD8. Rarefaction of sorted-subset datasets indicated incomplete sequencing despite the large sequencing depth.

From the cysteine through the phenylalanine, the CDR3 covers 15 amino acids. Only the CDR3 part of the read is kept: 45 bases, read in frame from the first base. CDR1 and CDR2 are drawn from the germline V gene: MGHRA, YSYEKL. Trimming at the junction amounts to 0 bases on V and 6 bases on J, and the germline ends lie 12 bases apart. TCR CDR3 regions were amplified from genomic DNA by multiplex PCR using the deep immunoSEQ assay. Extracted genomic DNA from each cell subset was distributed evenly across all wells of several immunoSEQ 96-well plates, and each plate was treated as a replicate. For sorted subsets, about 200 ng genomic DNA, equal to 30,000 to 35,000 T cell genomes, was loaded into each replicate PCR. Purified libraries were quantified with a Qubit 3.0 fluorometer, sized on a Bioanalyzer 2100, and re-quantified with the KAPA Library Quantification kit. A separate single-read 150-cycle Illumina NextSeq 550 flow cell was used to sequence each immunoSEQ 96-well plate. The study's processing was this. Because the immunoSEQ output held only junctional sequences and lacked quality scores, the filtering could not match the filtering applied to full-length reads. Sequences were annotated with PyIR, a Python wrapper for IgBLAST v1.9, and V/J genes and CDR3 were assigned using IMGT germline references. Reads were filtered out if the reads had weak V/J assignments (E-value above 1e-6), no CDR3, stop codons, out-of-frame junctions, or ambiguous translated residues. V3J clonotypes were defined as sequences sharing the same inferred V gene, J gene, and CDR3 amino acid sequence. The percentage overlap between two repertoires was calculated by dividing the number of shared unique clonotypes by the size of the smaller repertoire. RTK rarefaction, the Chao1 estimator, and Recon v2.1 estimates of unobserved clonotypes were used to assess repertoire richness. For all TCRbeta clonotypes obtained by the gDNA method from a few donors, generation probabilities were computed with OLGA. The table comes from immuneACCESS by way of TCRdb, which keeps in-frame sequences with V and J called. Part of the clones is missing from these tables; in studies checked, under half for an unresolved V gene and the rest for unknown reasons. V, J and clone size derive from that table, while D and trimming were established from the DNA sequence. The sample table shows millions of clones, and 85% to 95% are seen once. 0.39% of the sample comes from the top ten.

Turning to this clone: No cognate antigen has been identified for it. No clone much larger than this one lies a single base away; base qualities are absent.

The donors were healthy, HIV-negative adults with no recently reported acute infections or vaccinations. Every donor was a Caucasian adult living in Nashville, Tennessee, USA. CD4+ T cells were enriched by magnetic negative selection; naive cells were then positively selected on CD45RA, and the negative fraction formed the memory subset. Blood was obtained by leukapheresis, after which PBMCs were separated by Ficoll-Histopaque density gradient centrifugation and cryopreserved in liquid nitrogen vapor phase. Purity and quantity of every magnetically sorted T cell population were checked by analytical flow cytometry. Each sorted fraction had its genomic DNA isolated and then quantified by UV absorbance on a Nanodrop 2000c.

The chain couples TRBV4-1 to TRBJ1-5; a tentative D call is TRBD1 (5 bases match). This TCR was sampled from a man between 18 and 29 years old in good health. Some clones in this sample may be carry-over from other donors' samples. Specimen: naive CD4+ T cells from PBMCs. The sample's cell subset or site label, in plain terms: CD45RA+ positively selected. The CDR3 corresponds to CASSQDLGVGQPQHF. The DNA sequence is as follows: TGCGCCAGCAGCCAAGATCTGGGGGTTGGTCAGCCCCAGCATTTT.